This is a list of T cell receptor beta chains from one sample in a study of cytomegalovirus exposure and HLA in healthy donors. Assay used: immunoSEQ multiplex PCR; TCRdb lists only in-frame clones, some missing. The table includes about 100,000 clones, 82% detected once. What was sequenced was PBMCs. The source of these receptors is a man aged 25-45 years in good health and CMV-seropositive. Both conserved end residues are part of each CDR3.

>TRBV10-3
CAISEYAGPNYGYTF
>TRBV30
CALGQSNQPQHF
>TRBV6-5
CASSYSNGANYGYTF
>TRBV19
CASSLTQVNQPQHF
>TRBV4-1
CASSQALIVGNTEAFF
>TRBV21-1
CASSKGGGTPLVRTSSADTQYF
>TRBV6-5
CASSYSTGPYYEQYF
>TRBV5-1
CASSLSPQGNTEAFF
>TRBV6-5
CASSYSAGVISYEQYF
>TRBV2
CASTSGFAKNSQYF
>TRBV27
CASSLAPPGQGALGNTIYF
>TRBV5-1
CASSPTAGRTDTQYF
>TRBV11-2
CASSPQPGRSGNTIYF
>TRBV11-2
CASSPLRGRTDTQYF
>TRBV5-6
CASSLGGTGVYTEAFF
>TRBV19
CASSPRGQTSNSPLHF
>TRBV7-9
CASSRGAGTGGNTEAFF
>TRBV9
CASSVAGHNQPQHF
>TRBV6-6
CASSSTGGAEAFF
>TRBV5-1
CASSLDPTSGGSKNSQYF
>TRBV5-1
CASSWGQGVYGYTF
>TRBV7-9
CSSGGFGTSPNSPLHF
>TRBV10-1
CASSGGQQETQYF
>TRBV5-1
CASSDGHHNQPQHF
>TRBV15
CATSRELGQVNTEAFF
>TRBV9
CASSIDARGANYGYTF
>TRBV11-2
CASSPTGGATEAFF